This entry lists 25 T cell receptor beta chains sequenced from one sample in a study of long-term antiretroviral therapy in people with HIV. It was version v3.0 of the immunoSEQ assay that was run at survey level. Clones were sequenced by immunoSEQ multiplex PCR, and TCRdb holds only the in-frame ones, with some missing. The table lists some 17,000 clones, more than 75% of them singletons, with 9% to 15% in the top ten. Specimen: unsorted PBMCs, collected 6.9 years after starting antiretroviral therapy. The receptor source for this set is a man in his forties or fifties with HIV.

V gene TRBV30 combines with J gene TRBJ1-2, with 7 bases lining up with TRBD1. The CDR3 has 12 residues. Germline CDR1 and CDR2: GTSNPN and SVGIG (reference sequence). With 3 bases clipped from V and 6 bases from J, the junction kept 4 bases outside the gene matches. The DNA for the CDR3 is TGTGCCTGGAGACGGGACAGCGATGGCTACACCTTC. Its protein is CAWRRDSDGYTF. Looking up the rest from reference TRBV30 and TRBJ1-2 gives the full variable domain: SQTIHQWPATLVQPVGSPLSLECTVEGTSNPNLYWYRQAAGRGLQLLFYSVGIGQISSEVPQNLSASRPQDRQFILSSKKLLLSDSGFYLCAWRRDSDGYTFGSGTRLTVV.

The chain uses TRBV10-2 and TRBJ2-5, with D uncertain. The CDR3 consists of 8 residues. V lost 9 bases, J lost 13 bases, and 9 bases lay in between. Germline CDR1 and CDR2: WSHSY and SAAADI. The CDR3 loop is CASGWMYF. CDR3 DNA sequence: TGCGCCAGTGGATGGATGTACTTC.

The chain recombines TRBV18 with TRBJ2-6; D possibly corresponds to TRBD1 (5 bases). The CDR3 totals 14 residues. Trimming cost V 2 bases and J 8 bases, with 10 bases left between them. Germline V lookup: CDR1 KGHSH, CDR2 LQKENI. CDR3 amino acids: CASSPVDRPNVLTF. CDR3 in DNA: TGTGCCAGCTCACCAGTTGACAGACCCAACGTCCTGACTTTC.

The chain links TRBV19 to TRBJ1-5, with D perhaps matching TRBD1 (6 bases). The CDR3 consists of 16 residues. Trimming cost V 4 bases and J 2 bases, with 15 bases left between them. CDR1 and CDR2 (germline): LNHDA, SQIVND (reference sequence). CDR3 in amino acids: CASSTKQGLGNQPQHF. The CDR3 DNA reads as TGTGCCAGTAGTACGAAACAGGGTCTCGGCAATCAGCCCCAGCATTTT.

This rearrangement joins TRBV28 to TRBJ2-7, with 7 bases fitting TRBD1. Trimming cost V 4 bases and J 4 bases; bases outside gene matches: 7. CDR1 and CDR2 (germline): MDHEN, SYDVKM. The CDR3 contains 14 residues. The DNA for the CDR3 is TGTGCCAGCAGTTCATCCGGGACAGCTTACGAGCAGTACTTC. It specifies CASSSSGTAYEQYF.

V usage is TRBV14 and J usage is TRBJ2-1; tentatively, D is TRBD1 (5 bases). Per the germline V gene, CDR1 is SGHDN and CDR2 is FVKESK. The V end was cut by 5 bases, the J end by 7 bases, with 21 bases between. The CDR3 is made up of 16 amino acids. In DNA, the CDR3 is TGTGCCAGCAGCAACCTGGTAGCTGGACAACGTAATGAGCAGTTCTTC. Protein product: CASSNLVAGQRNEQFF.

The CDR3 bases are TGTGCCAGCAGTGAAGCTAACTCCTTCGGGACCTTC. It yields the protein CASSEANSFGTF. The chain uses TRBV6-1 and TRBJ1-2; D gene uncertain. The CDR3 consists of 12 residues. V was shortened by 0 bases and J by 14 bases, with 13 bases between the two germline ends. The germline V gene encodes CDR1 MNHNS and CDR2 SASEGT.

The gene calls are TRBV5-6 and TRBJ2-3, with 9 bases identical to TRBD1. With V trimmed by 0 bases and J by 6 bases, 8 bases remained unmatched. The CDR3 consists of 16 residues. The V gene's germline CDR1 is SGHDT and CDR2 YYEEEE. CDR3 in amino acids: CASSLALQGAGDTQYF. DNA for the CDR3: TGTGCCAGCAGCTTGGCACTACAGGGGGCAGGGGATACGCAGTATTTT.

The chain has TRBV29-1 and TRBJ2-7; maybe TRBD2 (5 bases). The CDR3 is 17 residues long. Trimming removed 4 bases at V and 3 bases at J, with 25 bases between. From germline, CDR1 is SQVTM and CDR2 ANQGSEA. CDR3 nucleotide sequence: TGCAGCGTTGGGGGTATTGAGGGCAAGGGAGACTTCTACGAGCAGTACTTC. Translated, it gives CSVGGIEGKGDFYEQYF.

The CDR3 DNA sequence: TGTGCCAGCAGCTTATGGGCCAGGGAACCAGATACGCAGTATTTT. It is translated as CASSLWAREPDTQYF. The V gene is TRBV7-2, the J gene TRBJ2-3; a weak D match, TRBD1 (5 bases). In germline, CDR1 is SGHTA, CDR2 FQGNSA. The CDR3 sequence is 15 residues long. Trimming took 2 bases from V and 4 from J, leaving 13 bases between them.

The V call is TRBV27, the J call TRBJ2-5; no reliable D call. The length of the CDR3 is 15 residues. Trimming shortened V by 4 bases and J by 2 bases, and 14 bases separated the two germline ends. CDR1 MNHEY and CDR2 SMNVEV come from the germline V gene (reference sequence). The CDR3 reads CASSSRPLSQETQYF. CDR3 nucleotide sequence: TGTGCCAGCAGTTCAAGACCCCTATCGCAAGAGACCCAGTACTTC.

The rearrangement joins TRBV25-1 to TRBJ2-2; TRBD2 might be the D (6 bases). CDR1 is MGHDK, CDR2 SYGVNS, per germline. With 3 bases removed from V and 5 bases from J, the gap between germline ends came to 10 bases. The CDR3 is 14 amino acids. The CDR3, as DNA: TGTGCCAGCAGTGAGGAGGGGTGGACCGGGGAGCTGTTTTTT. Encoded protein: CASSEEGWTGELFF.

The chain joins TRBV9 to TRBJ2-1; D perhaps matches TRBD2 (6 bases). The germline V gene has CDR1 SGDLS and CDR2 YYNGEE. V was shortened by 6 bases and J by 8 bases, with 18 bases between the two germline ends. The length of the CDR3 is 14 residues. The CDR3 region has the DNA TGTGCCAGCACGCCGGGACTCACCATCCATGAGCAGTTCTTC. Amino acids: CASTPGLTIHEQFF.

V is TRBV7-9 and J is TRBJ2-5; no reliable D call. The CDR3 spans 11 residues. Looked up from germline, CDR1 is SEHNR and CDR2 is FQNEAQ (reference sequence). Trimming cost V 5 bases and J 3 bases, with 4 bases left between them. CDR3 protein: CASSEKETQYF. The CDR3 DNA is TGTGCCAGCAGCGAGAAAGAGACCCAGTACTTC. Full variable domain (missing parts from reference TRBV7-9 and TRBJ2-5): DTGVSQNPRHKITKRGQNVTFRCDPISEHNRLYWYRQTLGQGPEFLTYFQNEAQLEKSRLLSDRFSAERPKGSFSTLEIQRTEQGDSAMYLCASSEKETQYFGPGTRLLVL.

The rearrangement links TRBV10-3 to TRBJ2-5; TRBD1 is a possible D gene (5 bases). Germline V gives CDR1 ENHRY, CDR2 SYGVKD. Trimming took 0 bases from V and 5 from J, leaving 10 bases between them. The CDR3 spans 14 residues. The CDR3 DNA reads TGTGCCATCAGTGAGTCTTTAGGGGTCGAGACCCAGTACTTC. Translating it yields CAISESLGVETQYF.

The chain employs TRBV7-9 and TRBJ1-1, with 7 bases fitting TRBD1. V lost 5 bases, J lost 4 bases, and 7 bases stayed unmatched. This CDR3 has 14 residues. Germline assignment: CDR1 SEHNR and CDR2 FQNEAQ (reference sequence). CDR3 residues: CASSATGTATEAFF. Written as DNA, the CDR3 is TGTGCCAGCAGCGCAACCGGGACAGCCACTGAAGCTTTCTTT.

The rearrangement uses TRBV9 and TRBJ2-1; 7 nucleotides align to TRBD1. The CDR3 covers 16 residues. After removal of 4 bases from V and 2 bases from J, the junction contained 9 bases not matched to a gene. Germline CDR1 reads SGDLS; CDR2 reads YYNGEE. This CDR3 reads CASSPRQGVTYNEQFF. In DNA, the CDR3 is TGTGCCAGCAGCCCTCGACAGGGTGTTACCTACAATGAGCAGTTCTTC. Full variable domain (remainder filled in from reference TRBV9 and TRBJ2-1): DSGVTQTPKHLITATGQRVTLRCSPRSGDLSVYWYQQSLDQGLQFLIQYYNGEERAKGNILERFSAQQFPDLHSELNLSSLELGDSALYFCASSPRQGVTYNEQFFGPGTRLTVL.

In nucleotides, the CDR3 is TGTGCCAGCAGCGACACTAGCGGGAGGGCGCGGGAGCAGTACTTC. Residues: CASSDTSGRAREQYF. This chain links TRBV9 with TRBJ2-7; TRBD2 matches 13 bases. Germline V lookup: CDR1 SGDLS, CDR2 YYNGEE. With V trimmed by 3 bases and J by 7 bases, 7 bases remained unmatched. CDR3 length: 15 amino acids.

The CDR3 here is CATVPWAGEAYEQYF. The CDR3 DNA reads TGTGCCACGGTCCCCTGGGCGGGAGAAGCCTACGAGCAGTACTTC. The chain recombines TRBV7-9 with TRBJ2-7, with 7 bases that match TRBD2. V lost 10 bases to trimming and J lost 2 bases; unmatched junction nucleotides: 14. CDR3 length: 15 amino acids. Per the germline V gene, CDR1 is SEHNR and CDR2 is FQNEAQ (reference sequence).

CDR3 nucleotides: TGTGCCAGCAGTGCGGGACTAGCGGGAGTAAGTGAGCAGTTCTTC. Translating gives CASSAGLAGVSEQFF. V is TRBV6-6 and J is TRBJ2-1; 14 bases match TRBD2. Germline values: CDR1 MNHNY, CDR2 SVGAGI (reference sequence). With V trimmed by 5 bases and J by 9 bases, 6 bases remained unmatched. CDR3 length: 15 amino acids.

This clone was detected only a few times. V usage is TRBV2 and J usage is TRBJ2-7; no clear D gene. Trimming took 7 bases from V and 6 from J, leaving 13 bases between them. Germline-derived CDR1 and CDR2 are SNHLY and FYNNEI. The CDR3 consists of 12 residues. The CDR3 DNA follows: TGTGCCAGCAAGGCCGGCTGGGGCGAGCAGTACTTC. Protein: CASKAGWGEQYF.

The V and J genes are TRBV11-3 and TRBJ2-7; D call uncertain. CDR3 length: 15 residues. Germline V lookup: CDR1 SGHNT, CDR2 YENEEA. V lost 1 base and J 5 bases, leaving 15 bases between the germline ends. The chain's CDR3 is CASSLAPTDTDEQYF. For the CDR3, the DNA is TGTGCCAGCAGCTTAGCACCGACTGATACCGACGAGCAGTACTTC.

Only a few counts were recorded for this clone. V is TRBV28 and J is TRBJ1-2, with D perhaps TRBD1 (6 bases). V shed 3 bases and J shed 7 bases, with 15 bases lying between them. CDR1 MDHEN and CDR2 SYDVKM come from the germline V gene. This CDR3 has 14 amino acids. Here the CDR3 DNA reads TGTGCCAGCAGTTTCACGGGGGGCGCTGGTGGCTACACCTTC. Translating it yields CASSFTGGAGGYTF.

The chain links TRBV28 to TRBJ2-1; 11 nucleotides agree with TRBD2. The CDR3 is 17 residues long. Germline-derived CDR1 and CDR2 are MDHEN and SYDVKM. The trim removed 6 bases at V and 3 bases at J, leaving 10 bases unmatched. The CDR3, as DNA: TGTGCCAGCAGCTCCGGGACTAGCGGAGCAGGCTACAATGAGCAGTTCTTC. Amino acid sequence: CASSSGTSGAGYNEQFF. Full variable domain (remainder filled in from reference TRBV28 and TRBJ2-1): DVKVTQSSRYLVKRTGEKVFLECVQDMDHENMFWYRQDPGLGLRLIYFSYDVKMKEKGDIPEGYSVSREKKERFSLILESASTNQTSMYLCASSSGTSGAGYNEQFFGPGTRLTVL.

This clone showed up just a few times. This chain connects TRBV14 to TRBJ2-7; D is ambiguous. V lost 4 bases and J 3 bases, leaving 16 bases between the germline ends. Looked up from germline, CDR1 is SGHDN and CDR2 is FVKESK. The CDR3 has 15 residues. This CDR3 reads CASSPGHSLFYEQYF. Written as DNA, the CDR3 is TGTGCCAGCAGCCCTGGGCACTCCCTTTTCTACGAGCAGTACTTC.